These 3 T cell receptor beta chains came from one sample sequenced in a study of Ad26.COV2.S vaccination and SARS-CoV-2 variants. Treatment noted: some 20 received Ad26.COV2.S at low or high dose, single or two shots; about 5 received placebo; per-sample allocation not given. Sampling was performed 63 days after the first vaccine or placebo injection. Sequenced by immunoSEQ multiplex PCR; TCRdb stores in-frame clones only, minus some. The sample yields 400,000 or so clones, less than 90% seen once. Here the sequenced sample was peripheral blood, taken in a trial of Ad26.COV2.S vaccine versus placebo. The receptors originated from a person aged 18-60 years who received the Ad26.COV2.S COVID-19 vaccine or a placebo.

The chain is built from TRBV6-5 and TRBJ1-1; no clear D gene. The germline gives CDR1 MNHEY, CDR2 SVGAGI. With 2 bases removed from V and 5 bases from J, the gap between germline ends came to 9 bases. The CDR3 runs 13 residues. CDR3 region: CASSYGQRTEAFF. The CDR3, as DNA: TGTGCCAGCAGTTACGGTCAGAGGACTGAAGCTTTCTTT.

This clone was seen a single time. The junction departs from the called germline gene at one end, perhaps through a read error. J is TRBJ2-1 and V is TRBV7-7, with 7 bases lining up with TRBD2. The CDR3 is 13 amino acids. The germline CDR1 and CDR2 sequences are SSHAT and FNYEAQ (reference sequence). The CDR3 nucleotides read TGTGCTAGCAGCCCAGAGACTAGCCATGAGCAGTTCTTC. Protein: CASSPETSHEQFF.

The chain recombines TRBV12-3 or TRBV12-4 with TRBJ2-1; D gene unclear. CDR3 length: 12 amino acids. V lost 5 bases and J 11 bases, leaving 13 bases between the germline ends. This CDR3 is CASSPREEKQFF. CDR3 nucleotide sequence: TGTGCCAGCAGTCCTAGGGAAGAGAAGCAGTTCTTC.